This T cell receptor beta chain was sequenced in a study of long-term antiretroviral therapy in people with HIV. Investigators performed immunoSEQ version v3.0 at survey level. Sequencing efforts were directed toward roughly 40,000-50,000 T-cell genomes per sample. Profiling relied on immunoSEQ multiplex PCR, and the TCRdb table lists in-frame clones only, not all of them. The profile shows about 32,000 clones, 70% to 90% of them singletons. Concerning this clone itself: The antigen remains undetermined.

Study results and caveats: Subsequent to ART, diversity was augmented yet persisted below that of transplant donor controls. HIV repertoires spanned narrower CDR3 length ranges than controls.

The CDR3 consists of 13 residues. V was pared by 7 bases and J by 0 bases, with 12 bases between. Germline lookup yields CDR1 SQVTM and CDR2 ANQGSEA. The starting material was unsorted PBMCs, obtained 2.2 years after starting antiretroviral therapy. The TCR originated in a man aged 18 to 29 with HIV. The chain carries TRBV29-1 and TRBJ1-1; possibly TRBD1 for D (5 bases). Here the CDR3 DNA reads TGCAGCGCTCAGGGCCCCCTGAACACTGAAGCTTTCTTT. Translation: CSAQGPLNTEAFF.